Below are 6 T cell receptor beta chains sequenced from a single sample in a study of cytomegalovirus exposure and HLA in healthy donors. It was with 60 Vbeta and 13 Jbeta primers that the PCR ran. The protocol was immunoSEQ multiplex PCR, while the TCRdb copy is restricted to in-frame clones and leaves out a portion. The profile covers roughly 100,000 clones, with roughly four fifths appearing a single time and less than 2% taken by the ten largest. Material: PBMCs. These receptors were collected from a man aged 45-65 years in good health and CMV-seronegative.

J is TRBJ1-6 and V is TRBV7-2; D is perhaps TRBD1 (5 bases). V lost 4 bases and J 9 bases, leaving 10 bases between the germline ends. This CDR3 contains 13 residues. Germline-derived CDR1 and CDR2 are SGHTA and FQGNSA. The CDR3: CASSSSGGSPLHF. The CDR3 DNA reads as TGTGCCAGCAGCTCGTCCGGGGGTTCACCCCTCCACTTT.

V gene TRBV2 combines with J gene TRBJ1-1, with a possible D match to TRBD1 (5 bases). The CDR3 length is 12 residues. The ends were cut back, 6 bases at V and 3 bases at J, with 8 bases in the middle. Germline V gene lookup returns CDR1 SNHLY and CDR2 FYNNEI. The CDR3 DNA sequence: TGTGCCAGCAGGTTAGGGGACACTGAAGCTTTCTTT. Residues: CASRLGDTEAFF.

Worth noting for this clone: Sequence at one end of the junction differs from germline and may be a read error. The chain employs TRBV7-7 and TRBJ2-2, with a tentative D call TRBD2 (5 bases). The CDR3 spans 16 residues. Germline CDR1 is SSHAT and CDR2 is FNYEAQ (reference sequence). The CDR3 protein is CASSHERVGNTGELFF. CDR3 in DNA: TGTGCTAGCAGCCACGAGAGGGTCGGAAACACCGGGGAGCTGTTTTTT.

The genes are TRBV18 and TRBJ2-2; D is possibly TRBD2 (6 bases). The CDR3 has 15 residues. Trimming took 6 bases from V and 1 from J, leaving 12 bases between them. Looked up from germline, CDR1 is KGHSH and CDR2 is LQKENI. CDR3 loop: CASSAGRQNTGELFF. The CDR3 DNA follows: TGTGCCAGCTCGGCGGGGAGACAGAACACCGGGGAGCTGTTTTTT.

The CDR3 loop is CASGPQRATVDTQYF. CDR3 in DNA: TGTGCCAGCGGGCCCCAGCGGGCTACGGTAGATACGCAGTATTTT. The V call is TRBV7-8, the J call TRBJ2-3, with a possible D match to TRBD2 (6 bases). Germline V gene lookup returns CDR1 SGHVS and CDR2 FQNEAQ. This CDR3 region has 15 residues. The V end lost 8 bases, the J end lost 5 bases, and 20 bases lay between the germline ends.

The gene calls are TRBV19 and TRBJ2-5; D unresolved. V lost 0 bases and J 3 bases, leaving 8 bases between the germline ends. Germline V gene lookup returns CDR1 LNHDA and CDR2 SQIVND (reference sequence). The CDR3 runs to 14 residues. The CDR3 nucleotides are TGTGCCAGTAGTATAGATTACAGCAAAGAGACCCAGTACTTC. The encoded protein is CASSIDYSKETQYF.